Sequencing of this T cell receptor (beta chain) was carried out in a study of shared clonotypes between healthy human individuals. Germline CDR1 and CDR2: ENHRY and SYGVKD. The CDR3 totals 16 residues. The V segment lost 3 bases and the J segment 5 bases; nucleotides outside the gene matches: 10. About this clone: Its antigen remains unknown.

Methods used by the authors: Junction-only sequences without quality scores came from ImmunoSEQ, so filtering differed. Measured with immunoSEQ multiplex PCR; TCRdb has only the in-frame clones, and not every one. V and J calls and clone size follow that table, whereas D and trimming were derived from the DNA. The sample has hundreds of thousands of clones; approximately 90% are singletons. The naive CD8 fraction comprised CD45RO-negative cells positively selected for CCR7 and excluded terminally differentiated effector memory CD45RA+ cells. Study outcomes and limitations: In general, naive subsets displayed greater estimated richness than memory subsets did.

Sequencing was carried out using naive CD8+ T cells sorted from blood. This TCR was sampled from a young man in good health. The rearrangement joins TRBV10-3 to TRBJ2-1, with 7 bases matching TRBD2. The CDR3 region is CAISDRSAGTNNEQFF. CDR3 coding DNA: TGTGCCATCAGTGATCGGTCAGCGGGGACCAACAATGAGCAGTTCTTC.